These 20 T cell receptor beta chains were all obtained from the same sample, sequenced in a study of cytomegalovirus exposure and HLA in healthy donors. Libraries were prepared by immunoSEQ multiplex PCR; TCRdb keeps only in-frame clonotypes and omits some of them. The table has 60,000 to 90,000 clones, 70% to 90% seen once. The sample comprised PBMCs. These receptors originate from a young man in good health and CMV-seronegative.

This chain connects TRBV19 to TRBJ1-1, with 9 bases matching TRBD1. The length of the CDR3 is 13 residues. The germline CDR1 and CDR2 sequences are LNHDA and SQIVND (reference sequence). With V trimmed by 4 bases and J by 5 bases, 2 bases remained unmatched. CDR3: CASSTDRGTEAFF. DNA for the CDR3: TGTGCCAGTAGTACGGACAGGGGTACTGAAGCTTTCTTT.

The chain couples TRBV11-3 to TRBJ2-5; 8 bases map to TRBD2. There are 12 residues in the CDR3. Germline lookup yields CDR1 SGHNT and CDR2 YENEEA. J was trimmed by 14 bases and V by 0 bases; bases with no gene match: 5. In DNA, the CDR3 is TGTGCCAGCAGCTTAGATAGCGGGACGACCTACTTC. Translating it yields CASSLDSGTTYF. Full variable domain (outside the CDR3, taken from reference TRBV11-3 and TRBJ2-5): EAGVVQSPRYKIIEKKQPVAFWCNPISGHNTLYWYLQNLGQGPELLIRYENEEAVDDSQLPKDRFSAERLKGVDSTLKIQPAELGDSAVYLCASSLDSGTTYFGPGTRLLVL.

This chain links TRBV2 with TRBJ1-6; D ambiguous. The CDR3 totals 15 residues. Trimming stripped 2 bases from V and 9 bases from J, with 14 bases between. From germline, CDR1 is SNHLY and CDR2 FYNNEI. The CDR3 reads CASSELRTNGSPLHF. CDR3 bases: TGTGCCAGCAGTGAACTAAGGACTAACGGTTCACCCCTCCACTTT.

Points on this clone: One end of the junction is discordant with germline, which a read error may explain. J is TRBJ1-5 and V is TRBV23-1; D not resolved. TRBV23-1 is annotated as an ORF whose role is uncertain. The CDR3 length is 13 residues. The CDR3 region is CASSQNENQPQHF. In nucleotides, the CDR3 is TGCGCAAGCAGTCAAAATGAGAATCAGCCCCAGCATTTT.

V usage is TRBV4-3 and J usage is TRBJ2-3, with TRBD2 identical over 8 bases. Germline CDR1 is LGHNA and CDR2 is YSLEER. With 2 bases clipped from V and 1 base from J, the junction kept 17 bases outside the gene matches. This CDR3 is 20 amino acids long. CDR3 loop: CASSQTGGTRGGRGTDTQYF. The CDR3, as DNA: TGCGCCAGCAGCCAAACGGGTGGAACCCGGGGGGGGCGGGGCACAGATACGCAGTATTTT.

This clone was observed a handful of times. The gene calls are TRBV28 and TRBJ1-5; D is perhaps TRBD1 (6 bases). V shed 6 bases and J shed 0 bases, with 18 bases lying between them. The CDR3 length is 17 residues. The V gene's germline CDR1 is MDHEN and CDR2 SYDVKM. The CDR3, as DNA: TGTGCCAGCAGGCGGAACAGGGTACCCTATAGCAATCAGCCCCAGCATTTT. Protein product: CASRRNRVPYSNQPQHF.

This clone was recorded only once. The chain recombines TRBV7-2 with TRBJ2-2; D remains ambiguous. Trimming removed 5 bases from V and 0 bases from J, with 13 bases in between. Germline values: CDR1 SGHTA, CDR2 FQGNSA. The CDR3 is made up of 16 amino acids. The CDR3 spells CASSPFIAANTGELFF. DNA for the CDR3: TGTGCCAGCAGCCCCTTCATAGCCGCGAACACCGGGGAGCTGTTTTTT.

This clone appeared once. This sequence joins TRBV29-1 and TRBJ2-5, with no clear D. CDR3 length: 13 residues. V was pared by 4 bases and J by 0 bases, with 9 bases between. Germline-derived CDR1 and CDR2 are SQVTM and ANQGSEA. The CDR3 nucleotides read TGCAGCGTTGTGGCCCAGTACCAAGAGACCCAGTACTTC. This gives the protein CSVVAQYQETQYF.

In this sample, this clone turned up once. This CDR3 reads CASSEAVRPYNEQFF. CDR3 DNA: TGTGCCAGCAGTGAAGCGGTGCGGCCTTACAATGAGCAGTTCTTC. This rearrangement joins TRBV6-1 to TRBJ2-1, with unresolved D. Germline-derived CDR1 and CDR2 are MNHNS and SASEGT. V lost 0 bases to trimming and J lost 4 bases, with 10 bases between them. This CDR3 is built from 15 residues.

This chain joins TRBV4-1 and TRBJ2-3; a weak D match, TRBD2 (6 bases). Per the germline V gene, CDR1 is MGHRA and CDR2 is YSYEKL. CDR3 length equals 16 residues. The V end was cut by 2 bases, the J end by 1 base, with 13 bases between. The CDR3 protein is CASSQSRLGGTDTQYF. CDR3 nucleotides: TGCGCCAGCAGCCAATCCCGACTAGGGGGCACAGATACGCAGTATTTT.

The chain carries TRBV2 and TRBJ2-1; TRBD2 matches 9 bases. V was clipped by 6 bases and J by 3 bases; unmatched bases: 12. This CDR3 contains 17 residues. Per germline, CDR1 SNHLY and CDR2 FYNNEI. CDR3 amino acids: CASSLRGRGGIYNEQFF. For the CDR3, the DNA is TGTGCCAGCAGCCTAAGGGGGCGGGGGGGCATCTACAATGAGCAGTTCTTC.

The chain has TRBV6-5 and TRBJ1-1; 8 nucleotides agree with TRBD1. V was pared by 7 bases and J by 6 bases, with 10 bases of the junction left unmatched. CDR1 is MNHEY and CDR2 is SVGAGI in the germline V gene. CDR3 length: 14 amino acids. The CDR3 DNA reads as TGTGCCAGCATTCTATTGACAGGGGTACCTGAAGCTTTCTTT. It encodes CASILLTGVPEAFF.

The chain couples TRBV4-1 to TRBJ2-1; 7 bases align to TRBD1. The CDR3 length is 16 residues. V trimming: 1 base; J trimming: 5 bases; junction bases outside the gene matches: 8. The germline gives CDR1 MGHRA, CDR2 YSYEKL. The CDR3 loop is CASSQGRGGGNNEQFF. The CDR3 region has the DNA TGCGCCAGCAGCCAAGGGCGAGGGGGCGGAAACAATGAGCAGTTCTTC.

This rearrangement joins TRBV9 to TRBJ2-2, with D perhaps matching TRBD1 (7 bases). The length of the CDR3 is 16 residues. The germline gives CDR1 SGDLS, CDR2 YYNGEE. The V end lost 5 bases, the J end lost 3 bases, and 17 bases lay between the germline ends. Here the CDR3 reads CASSPGGQGYTGELFF. The CDR3 coding sequence is TGTGCCAGCAGTCCAGGGGGGCAGGGATACACCGGGGAGCTGTTTTTT.

The V and J genes are TRBV29-1 and TRBJ2-3; D is perhaps TRBD2 (6 bases). Germline loops: CDR1 SQVTM, CDR2 ANQGSEA. V shed 3 bases and J shed 0 bases, with 22 bases lying between them. The CDR3 sequence is 18 residues long. The CDR3: CSVEGWRGPPSSTDTQYF. Here the CDR3 DNA reads TGCAGCGTTGAGGGGTGGAGGGGCCCCCCGTCTAGCACAGATACGCAGTATTTT.

The chain uses TRBV27 and TRBJ2-5; perhaps TRBD2 as D (7 bases). Trimming shortened V by 5 bases and J by 4 bases, and 29 bases separated the two germline ends. This CDR3 is 19 amino acids long. Germline V gives CDR1 MNHEY, CDR2 SMNVEV (reference sequence). The CDR3 nucleotides read TGTGCCAGCAGTAGGGGCCGGGTGGGGGGGCGGAAACAGTCAGAGACCCAGTACTTC. It is translated as CASSRGRVGGRKQSETQYF.

DNA of the CDR3: TGTGCCAGCAGCTTTCAGGGGGCGCCAGAGACCCAGTACTTC. Translating gives CASSFQGAPETQYF. The chain carries TRBV7-2 and TRBJ2-5; 8 nucleotides line up with TRBD1. V shed 3 bases and J 4 bases; nucleotides not matched to a gene: 4. Germline CDR1 is SGHTA and CDR2 is FQGNSA. CDR3 length: 14 residues.

V usage is TRBV29-1 and J usage is TRBJ2-5; tentatively, D is TRBD1 (5 bases). Germline-derived CDR1 and CDR2 are SQVTM and ANQGSEA. The CDR3 totals 11 residues. The germline V and J ends were trimmed by 7 bases and 4 bases, with 10 bases remaining between them. The CDR3 loop reads CSGYRRETQYF. The CDR3 DNA sequence: TGCAGCGGATACAGGAGAGAGACCCAGTACTTC.

The gene calls are TRBV5-4 and TRBJ2-4; 11 nucleotides agree with TRBD2. The CDR3 loop spans 16 amino acids. Germline V gene lookup returns CDR1 SGHNT and CDR2 YYREEE (reference sequence). Trimming removed 4 bases from V and 6 bases from J; junction bases left unmatched: 9. CDR3 residues: CASSGPHTSGRNIQYF. The CDR3 DNA follows: TGTGCCAGCAGCGGCCCGCATACTAGCGGGAGAAACATTCAGTACTTC. The full variable domain, completed using reference TRBV5-4 and TRBJ2-4, is ETGVTQSPTHLIKTRGQQVTLRCSSQSGHNTVSWYQQALGQGPQFIFQYYREEENGRGNFPPRFSGLQFPNYSSELNVNALELDDSALYLCASSGPHTSGRNIQYFGAGTRLSVL.

This clone was seen only a few times. V is TRBV14 and J is TRBJ1-1; perhaps TRBD1 as D (6 bases). The CDR3 is 15 residues long. Germline CDR1 SGHDN, CDR2 FVKESK. V shed 1 base and J shed 0 bases, with 9 bases lying between them. The CDR3 DNA sequence: TGTGCCAGCAGCCAAGTAGCAGGGGTGAACACTGAAGCTTTCTTT. Protein sequence: CASSQVAGVNTEAFF.